Listed below are T cell receptor beta chains from one sample, sequenced in a study of T cells in Graves' hyperthyroidism and ophthalmopathy. TCRdb re-derived calls from the multiplex PCR reads in MiXCR, one entry per CDR3 protein. Here the sample spans under 750,000 distinct CDR3 sequences, 15% to 20% being singletons. Sequencing was performed on blood. These receptors were taken from a woman aged 45-65 years with Graves' hyperthyroidism that later progressed to Graves' ophthalmopathy. CDR3s include the opening cysteine and the closing phenylalanine or tryptophan. The D gene is left open where the match is weak. Size values are once, few and many counts, or a class for expanded clones, and some rows have none.

v_call: TRBV27
cdr3_length: 15
j_call: TRBJ1-2
clone_size: few
d_call: TRBD1
cdr3_nt: TGTGCCAGCAGTTTATCTGCAGGGGGCGTCTATGGCTACACCTTC
cdr3_aa: CASSLSAGGVYGYTF

v_call: TRBV7-9
cdr3_length: 17
j_call: TRBJ1-1
clone_size: few
d_call: .
cdr3_nt: TGTGCCAGCAGCCTCCTTGGGCGGAGAGAGACAAACACTGAAGCTTTCTTT
cdr3_aa: CASSLLGRRETNTEAFF

v_call: TRBV20-1
cdr3_length: 14
j_call: TRBJ2-7
clone_size: many
d_call: TRBD2
cdr3_nt: TGCAGTGCTAGGGCCCAGCGGGGGGCCTACGAGCAGTACTTC
cdr3_aa: CSARAQRGAYEQYF

v_call: TRBV7-3
cdr3_length: 15
j_call: TRBJ2-7
clone_size: many
d_call: .
cdr3_nt: TGTGCCAGCAGCTTAGGACTGGGATCGAATTACGAGCAGTACTTC
cdr3_aa: CASSLGLGSNYEQYF

v_call: TRBV30
cdr3_length: 17
j_call: TRBJ2-5
clone_size: many
d_call: TRBD2
cdr3_nt: TGTGCCTGGAGTCCGACTAGCGGGGGGGCCGGTTGGGAGACCCAGTACTTC
cdr3_aa: CAWSPTSGGAGWETQYF

v_call: TRBV5-1
cdr3_length: 14
j_call: TRBJ1-1
clone_size: many
d_call: .
cdr3_nt: TGCGCCAGCAGCTTGGCCTTACAGAACACTGAAGCTTTCTTT
cdr3_aa: CASSLALQNTEAFF

v_call: TRBV2
cdr3_length: 15
j_call: TRBJ1-3
clone_size: .
d_call: .
cdr3_nt: TGTGCCAGCAGGGCAGGGATAACATCTGGAAACACCATATATTTT
cdr3_aa: CASRAGITSGNTIYF

v_call: TRBV6-2/TRBV6-3
cdr3_length: 14
j_call: TRBJ1-5
clone_size: few
d_call: .
cdr3_nt: TGTGCCAGCAGTGCGGTGGGGTATAATCAGCCCCAGCATTTT
cdr3_aa: CASSAVGYNQPQHF

v_call: TRBV5-4
cdr3_length: 14
j_call: TRBJ1-2
clone_size: .
d_call: .
cdr3_nt: TGTGCCAGCAGTCGAACTGGACAGACCTATGGCTACACCTTC
cdr3_aa: CASSRTGQTYGYTF

v_call: TRBV7-2
cdr3_length: 16
j_call: TRBJ1-3
clone_size: .
d_call: .
cdr3_nt: TGTGCCAGCAGCCGCCGTGGCGGCCGCTCTGGAAACACCATATATTTT
cdr3_aa: CASSRRGGRSGNTIYF

v_call: TRBV4-1
cdr3_length: 12
j_call: TRBJ2-1
clone_size: once
d_call: .
cdr3_nt: TGCGCCAGCAGCCAGCCACACAATGAGCAGTTCTTC
cdr3_aa: CASSQPHNEQFF

v_call: TRBV7-3
cdr3_length: 15
j_call: TRBJ2-5
clone_size: many
d_call: .
cdr3_nt: TGTGCCAGCAGCTTATACCGGGGTCCCCAAGAGACCCAGTACTTC
cdr3_aa: CASSLYRGPQETQYF

v_call: TRBV20-1
cdr3_length: 12
j_call: TRBJ2-2
clone_size: .
d_call: .
cdr3_nt: TGCAGTGCTATCCGCGGGGCCGGGGAGCTGTTTTTT
cdr3_aa: CSAIRGAGELFF

v_call: TRBV10-2
cdr3_length: 13
j_call: TRBJ2-3
clone_size: few
d_call: TRBD2
cdr3_nt: TGCGCCAGCAAGCGGGGGGGCACAGATACGCAGTATTTT
cdr3_aa: CASKRGGTDTQYF

v_call: TRBV20-1
cdr3_length: 16
j_call: TRBJ2-1
clone_size: many
d_call: TRBD2
cdr3_nt: TGCAGTGCTAGAGAGACTAGCGGGCGCACCTACAATGAGCAGTTCTTC
cdr3_aa: CSARETSGRTYNEQFF

v_call: TRBV27
cdr3_length: 14
j_call: TRBJ1-2
clone_size: few
d_call: .
cdr3_nt: TGTGCCAGCAGTTTAGTCAGGGGAGGTACTGACTACACCTTC
cdr3_aa: CASSLVRGGTDYTF

v_call: TRBV6-1
cdr3_length: 11
j_call: TRBJ1-1
clone_size: few
d_call: .
cdr3_nt: TGTGCCAGCAGTCGCCAGGGTAGAGCTTTCTTT
cdr3_aa: CASSRQGRAFF

v_call: TRBV29-1
cdr3_length: 14
j_call: TRBJ2-5
clone_size: few
d_call: .
cdr3_nt: TGCAGTCTTAGCAAGACTGGGGCTCAAGAGACCCAGTACTTC
cdr3_aa: CSLSKTGAQETQYF

v_call: TRBV25-1
cdr3_length: 14
j_call: TRBJ1-1
clone_size: .
d_call: .
cdr3_nt: TGTGCCAGCAGTGAAAGTCCCAGTTTGGGGGGAGCTTTCTTT
cdr3_aa: CASSESPSLGGAFF

v_call: TRBV6-5
cdr3_length: 15
j_call: TRBJ2-4
clone_size: few
d_call: .
cdr3_nt: TGTGCCAGCAGTTACTATTCCGGGGCCAAAAACATTCAGTACTTC
cdr3_aa: CASSYYSGAKNIQYF

v_call: TRBV5-1
cdr3_length: 16
j_call: TRBJ1-3
clone_size: .
d_call: TRBD1
cdr3_nt: TGCGCCAGCAGCAAGGACAGGCAAAAGGCTGGAAACACCATATATTTT
cdr3_aa: CASSKDRQKAGNTIYF

v_call: TRBV19
cdr3_length: 13
j_call: TRBJ1-1
clone_size: many
d_call: .
cdr3_nt: TGTGCCAGTAAATTCGGTGGGAGCACTGAAGCTTTCTTT
cdr3_aa: CASKFGGSTEAFF

v_call: TRBV10-3
cdr3_length: 16
j_call: TRBJ1-1
clone_size: many
d_call: .
cdr3_nt: TGTGCCATCAGTGAATCCGGGCCCAGGGGTTTCACTGAAGCTTTCTTT
cdr3_aa: CAISESGPRGFTEAFF

v_call: TRBV7-3
cdr3_length: 12
j_call: TRBJ1-1
clone_size: few
d_call: TRBD1
cdr3_nt: TGTGCCAGCAGCCACCCGACAGGGCCAGCTTTCTTT
cdr3_aa: CASSHPTGPAFF

v_call: TRBV7-8
cdr3_length: 15
j_call: TRBJ2-4
clone_size: many
d_call: TRBD1
cdr3_nt: TGTGCCAGCAGCCTAGACGGACAGGGTCAAAACATTCAGTACTTC
cdr3_aa: CASSLDGQGQNIQYF

v_call: TRBV5-1
cdr3_length: 16
j_call: TRBJ2-3
clone_size: many
d_call: TRBD2
cdr3_nt: TGCGCCAGCAGCTCCCTAGGAGCGGGGGCAGAGGATACGCAGTATTTT
cdr3_aa: CASSSLGAGAEDTQYF

v_call: TRBV29-1
cdr3_length: 13
j_call: TRBJ1-1
clone_size: .
d_call: .
cdr3_nt: TGCAGCGCAGAAGGGGGACCGTTGGCTGAAGCTTTCTTT
cdr3_aa: CSAEGGPLAEAFF

v_call: TRBV12-3/TRBV12-4
cdr3_length: 14
j_call: TRBJ2-1
clone_size: .
d_call: .
cdr3_nt: TGTGCCAGCAGTTTCCGGGGTTATACCTATGAGCAGTTCTTC
cdr3_aa: CASSFRGYTYEQFF

v_call: TRBV5-1
cdr3_length: 16
j_call: TRBJ2-3
clone_size: many
d_call: TRBD2
cdr3_nt: TGCGCCAGCAGCTTGGGAACGGGGGGGAGCACAGATACGCAGTATTTT
cdr3_aa: CASSLGTGGSTDTQYF

v_call: TRBV15
cdr3_length: 14
j_call: TRBJ2-2
clone_size: few
d_call: .
cdr3_nt: TGTGCCACCAGCAGAGATATGAACACCGGGGAGCTGTTTTTT
cdr3_aa: CATSRDMNTGELFF

v_call: TRBV7-6
cdr3_length: 17
j_call: TRBJ2-2
clone_size: .
d_call: TRBD1
cdr3_nt: TGTGCCAGCACCTACCCCTCGGGCCAGGGGGCTACCGGGGAGCTGTTTTTT
cdr3_aa: CASTYPSGQGATGELFF

v_call: TRBV14
cdr3_length: 16
j_call: TRBJ2-7
clone_size: many
d_call: TRBD1
cdr3_nt: TGTGCCAGCAGCCAAGGGCCCAGGGGGAGCTCCTACGAGCAGTACTTC
cdr3_aa: CASSQGPRGSSYEQYF

v_call: TRBV6-1
cdr3_length: 18
j_call: TRBJ1-1
clone_size: .
d_call: TRBD1
cdr3_nt: TGTGCCAGCAGGGGCACCAGGGGACAGGGGGCCAAGAACACTGAAGCTTTCTTT
cdr3_aa: CASRGTRGQGAKNTEAFF

v_call: TRBV7-9
cdr3_length: 17
j_call: TRBJ2-4
clone_size: .
d_call: TRBD1
cdr3_nt: TGTGCCAGCAGCTTAGCGGGGACAGGGTACGACAAAAACATTCAGTACTTC
cdr3_aa: CASSLAGTGYDKNIQYF

v_call: TRBV14
cdr3_length: 12
j_call: TRBJ1-2
clone_size: few
d_call: .
cdr3_nt: TGTGCCAGCAGCCAACGCGACCATGGCTACACCTTC
cdr3_aa: CASSQRDHGYTF

v_call: TRBV12-5
cdr3_length: 12
j_call: TRBJ1-1
clone_size: many
d_call: .
cdr3_nt: TGTGGGGGGGAGGACCAGAACACTGAAGCTTTCTTT
cdr3_aa: CGGEDQNTEAFF

v_call: TRBV10-3
cdr3_length: 14
j_call: TRBJ1-4
clone_size: .
d_call: .
cdr3_nt: TGTGCCATCAGGGACAGTACAACTAATGAAAAACTGTTTTTT
cdr3_aa: CAIRDSTTNEKLFF

v_call: TRBV19
cdr3_length: 13
j_call: TRBJ2-1
clone_size: few
d_call: TRBD1
cdr3_nt: TGTGCCACCAGGACAGGGTCGGTCAATGAGCAGTTCTTC
cdr3_aa: CATRTGSVNEQFF

v_call: TRBV20-1
cdr3_length: 15
j_call: TRBJ2-3
clone_size: many
d_call: TRBD2
cdr3_nt: TGCAGTGCTAGAGCCCCTAGCGGGAGCACAGATACGCAGTATTTT
cdr3_aa: CSARAPSGSTDTQYF

v_call: TRBV11-3
cdr3_length: 13
j_call: TRBJ2-1
clone_size: many
d_call: .
cdr3_nt: TGTGCCAGCAGCTTGGACAGATACAATGAGCAGTTCTTC
cdr3_aa: CASSLDRYNEQFF

v_call: TRBV6-5
cdr3_length: 13
j_call: TRBJ1-1
clone_size: few
d_call: .
cdr3_nt: TGTGCCAGCAGTTACTCTTCGGGGGCCGAAGCTTTCTTT
cdr3_aa: CASSYSSGAEAFF

v_call: TRBV6-1
cdr3_length: 15
j_call: TRBJ1-1
clone_size: many
d_call: TRBD1
cdr3_nt: TGTGCCAGCAGGCCGGGGACAGGGATGAACACTGAAGCTTTCTTT
cdr3_aa: CASRPGTGMNTEAFF

v_call: TRBV5-1
cdr3_length: 15
j_call: TRBJ2-1
clone_size: many
d_call: .
cdr3_nt: TGCGCCAGCAGCTTGGGCTGGGGAACGACGAATGAGCAGTTCTTC
cdr3_aa: CASSLGWGTTNEQFF